This T cell receptor (beta chain) was recovered during a study of response to subunit inactivated influenza vaccine (dated by TCRdb to 2016 to 2019). Concerning the study at large: The study used deep quantitative T cell receptor repertoire profiling to track responses to a trivalent subunit inactivated influenza vaccine.

Library preparation was by RT-PCR. The run used an Illumina HiSeq 2500. TCRdb's own reprocessing of the public reads used fastp at Q25 and MiXCR and kept productive beta chains. CDR3 protein duplicates are merged, each entry listing the most common genes and DNA. Recorded for this sample are 430,000 or so distinct CDR3 sequences; roughly 11% of them occurred a single time. Approximately 12% of the sample goes to the ten largest clones. The paper's findings and limits, for the study overall: The authors suggested that each seasonal influenza vaccination may recruit only a limited number of new T cells.

Read against the paper, the sample's time point label means: 45 days after influenza vaccine administration. This clonotype was seen many times. Its antigen target is currently unknown. Base qualities are not recorded, but no much larger clone differs from it by a single base. The germline V gene provides CDR1 ENHRY and CDR2 SYGVKD. Trimming costs V 4 bases and J 0 bases, and their ends lie 9 bases apart. Taken from cysteine to phenylalanine, the CDR3 has 14 residues. CDR3 DNA is the only sequence kept; it has 42 bases, read in frame from the first base. Sequencing was performed on PBMCs from blood, taken about 40 days after vaccination. This chain joins TRBV10-3 to TRBJ1-2, and perhaps TRBD1 as D gene, on 5 matching bases. This receptor was obtained from a man between 50 and 59 years old who received an inactivated influenza vaccine. Donor details come from another sample of the same person, matched by shared clones. The sequenced DNA: TGTGCCATCAGTGGACAGATAGCTAACTATGGCTACACCTTC. Translated, it gives CAISGQIANYGYTF.